The present TCR beta chain was sequenced within a study of cytomegalovirus exposure and HLA in healthy donors. Sequencing was performed with immunoSEQ multiplex PCR; in TCRdb, only in-frame clones are kept and a portion is missing. In the table there are 50,000 to 65,000 clones, 95% of which are singletons. Study-level results: CMV antigen specificity was confirmed in vitro for three CMV-associated chains.

Concerning this clone itself: What it binds is not known.

CDR1 and CDR2 from the germline V gene are GTSNPN and SVGIG (reference sequence). V lost 1 base to trimming and J lost 0 bases; unmatched junction nucleotides: 6. The CDR3 covers 16 residues. The clonotype originates from a woman between 18 and 29 years old in good health and CMV-seropositive. The J gene is TRBJ2-1, the V gene TRBV30; 7 bases are shared with TRBD2. The sequenced material came from PBMCs. The CDR3 bases are TGTGCCTGGAGTGGGGGACTACAAAGCTCCTACAATGAGCAGTTCTTC. Translation gives CAWSGGLQSSYNEQFF.